These 17 T cell receptor beta chains came from one sample sequenced in a study of blood T cell repertoires in COVID-19. Assay: immunoSEQ multiplex PCR; the TCRdb copy retains only in-frame clones and omits some. The table lists under 200,000 clones, 65% to 85% of them singletons. Sequenced sample: peripheral blood. The receptor set was obtained from a woman older than 75 with active or convalescent COVID-19.

The chain recombines TRBV19 with TRBJ2-1; possibly TRBD2 for D (6 bases). V was shortened by 0 bases and J by 0 bases, with 9 bases between the two germline ends. This CDR3 is built from 16 residues. The germline V gene encodes CDR1 LNHDA and CDR2 SQIVND (reference sequence). CDR3 loop: CASSIDLGGSYNEQFF. The CDR3 DNA reads TGTGCCAGTAGTATAGATCTGGGGGGCTCCTACAATGAGCAGTTCTTC.

J is TRBJ1-3 and V is TRBV27; 9 nucleotides align to TRBD1. Germline CDR1 reads MNHEY; CDR2 reads SMNVEV (reference sequence). The CDR3 is made up of 19 amino acids. Trimming removed 6 bases from V and 0 bases from J; junction bases left unmatched: 15. The CDR3 DNA follows: TGTGCCAGCAGCAGAACAACCGGGACAGGGTATTACTCTGGAAACACCATATATTTT. It codes for CASSRTTGTGYYSGNTIYF.

This clone was recorded only once. The chain uses TRBV15 and TRBJ1-5; 9 positions agree with TRBD1. Germline CDR1 is LNHNV and CDR2 is YYDKDF (reference sequence). With V trimmed by 1 base and J by 3 bases, 4 bases remained unmatched. This CDR3 contains 16 residues. The CDR3 here is CATSRGDRGDNQPQHF. The CDR3 nucleotides are TGTGCCACCAGCAGAGGCGACAGGGGGGACAATCAGCCCCAGCATTTT.

The genes are TRBV11-2 and TRBJ1-1, with TRBD1 identical over 10 bases. This CDR3 contains 13 residues. Germline CDR1 and CDR2: SGHAT and FQNNGV. V dropped 4 bases and J dropped 7; count of bases not matched to a gene: 3. CDR3 in amino acids: CASSSDRGGEAFF. The CDR3 region has the DNA TGTGCCAGCAGCTCGGACAGGGGGGGTGAAGCTTTCTTT.

This clone was seen once. The gene calls are TRBV19 and TRBJ1-6; D is unclear. This CDR3 is built from 14 residues. Germline CDR1 LNHDA, CDR2 SQIVND (reference sequence). V lost 6 bases and J lost 0, with 6 bases in between. In DNA form, the CDR3 reads TGTGCCAGTAGGGCCAGCTCCTATAATTCACCCCTCCACTTT. It codes for CASRASSYNSPLHF.

J is TRBJ2-2 and V is TRBV6-5, with a possible D match to TRBD2 (5 bases). With 7 bases removed from V and 6 bases from J, the gap between germline ends came to 18 bases. The CDR3 sequence is 15 residues long. From germline, CDR1 is MNHEY and CDR2 SVGAGI. The CDR3 is CASISGPPRAGELFF. For the CDR3, the DNA is TGTGCCAGCATCTCGGGTCCCCCGAGGGCCGGGGAGCTGTTTTTT.

The gene calls are TRBV10-2 and TRBJ1-6; D call uncertain. The CDR3 sequence is 13 residues long. Germline V gives CDR1 WSHSY, CDR2 SAAADI. The ends were cut back, 7 bases at V and 4 bases at J, with 8 bases in the middle. Written as DNA, the CDR3 is TGCGCCAGCAAAGGAGATTATAATTCACCCCTCCACTTT. Protein product: CASKGDYNSPLHF.

The count of this clone is one. The chain uses TRBV5-4 and TRBJ1-2, with D uncertain. This CDR3 is 14 amino acids long. Germline CDR1 SGHNT, CDR2 YYREEE (reference sequence). Trimming took off 0 bases at V and 1 base at J, with 7 bases between the two ends. The CDR3 nucleotides are TGTGCCAGCAGCTTGGCCGGGAGTAACTATGGCTACACCTTC. Protein sequence: CASSLAGSNYGYTF.

Comment on this clone: Other DNA sequences of this sample code for an identical CDR3. The chain employs TRBV7-2 and TRBJ2-6, with 7 bases that match TRBD1. Trimming cost V 2 bases and J 0 bases; bases outside gene matches: 4. Looked up from germline, CDR1 is SGHTA and CDR2 is FQGNSA. The CDR3 contains 17 residues. The CDR3 bases are TGTGCCAGCAGCTTAAGGGGACAGAGCTCTGGGGCCAACGTCCTGACTTTC. This gives the protein CASSLRGQSSGANVLTF.

The V gene is TRBV19, the J gene TRBJ1-2; TRBD1 matches at 9 bases. Trimming took 8 bases from V and 4 from J; bases not matched to a gene: 5. The V gene's germline CDR1 is LNHDA and CDR2 SQIVND (reference sequence). The CDR3 runs 13 residues. CDR3 coding DNA: TGTGCCAGTGGGACAGGGATGGGCTATGGCTACACCTTC. Amino acids: CASGTGMGYGYTF.

The table lists this clone with a count of one. The chain is built from TRBV7-2 and TRBJ2-1; 7 bases are a match to TRBD2. Trimming cost V 7 bases and J 5 bases; bases outside gene matches: 5. The CDR3 spans 13 residues. Germline CDR1 and CDR2: SGHTA and FQGNSA. In DNA form, the CDR3 reads TGTGCCAGCACCGGCGGGGGAAACAATGAGCAGTTCTTC. Translating it yields CASTGGGNNEQFF.

The rearrangement uses TRBV3-1 (or the pseudogene TRBV3-2) and TRBJ1-2, with a tentative D call TRBD1 (6 bases). Germline V lookup: CDR1 LGHDT, CDR2 YNNKEL (reference sequence). The ends were cut back, 3 bases at V and 5 bases at J, with 13 bases in the middle. The CDR3 runs 14 residues. CDR3 DNA sequence: TGTGCCAGCAGCCAGACACGGGGGGCATATGGCTACACCTTC. Residues: CASSQTRGAYGYTF.

The CDR3 nucleotides read TGTGCCAGCAGCCAAAAGGGGGTCGGCACTGAAGCTTTCTTT. Encoded protein: CASSQKGVGTEAFF. The chain combines TRBV3-1 (or the pseudogene TRBV3-2) with TRBJ1-1; TRBD1 might be the D (6 bases). V lost 2 bases to trimming and J lost 4 bases, with 11 bases between them. The CDR3 covers 14 residues. CDR1 and CDR2 from the germline V gene are LGHDT and YNNKEL (reference sequence).

The chain carries TRBV3-1 (or the pseudogene TRBV3-2) and TRBJ1-1; D possibly corresponds to TRBD1 (5 bases). In germline, CDR1 is LGHDT, CDR2 YNNKEL (reference sequence). The CDR3 has 14 residues. The germline V and J ends were trimmed by 4 bases and 0 bases, with 9 bases remaining between them. The CDR3 loop is CASSPWTMNTEAFF. As DNA, the CDR3 is TGTGCCAGCAGCCCTTGGACAATGAACACTGAAGCTTTCTTT.

This clone was detected a few times. The chain has TRBV9 and TRBJ1-1; D ambiguous. In germline, CDR1 is SGDLS, CDR2 YYNGEE. V lost 0 bases and J 0 bases, leaving 6 bases between the germline ends. This CDR3 comprises 14 residues. The CDR3 here is CASSVGHLNTEAFF. The CDR3 bases are TGTGCCAGCAGCGTAGGACACCTGAACACTGAAGCTTTCTTT.

The V gene is TRBV9, the J gene TRBJ2-1; TRBD2 agrees at 10 bases. This CDR3 is built from 15 residues. CDR1 SGDLS and CDR2 YYNGEE come from the germline V gene. V lost 0 bases to trimming and J lost 4 bases; unmatched junction nucleotides: 1. This CDR3 reads CASSVELAGYNEQFF. The CDR3 region has the DNA TGTGCCAGCAGCGTAGAACTAGCGGGGTACAATGAGCAGTTCTTC.

V gene TRBV6-5 combines with J gene TRBJ2-2; 8 bases map to TRBD1. The CDR3 sequence is 15 residues long. Trimming took 6 bases from V and 3 from J; bases not matched to a gene: 6. From germline, CDR1 is MNHEY and CDR2 SVGAGI. The DNA for the CDR3 is TGTGCCAGCAGGCCAGACAGGGGAGACACCGGGGAGCTGTTTTTT. Encoded protein: CASRPDRGDTGELFF.